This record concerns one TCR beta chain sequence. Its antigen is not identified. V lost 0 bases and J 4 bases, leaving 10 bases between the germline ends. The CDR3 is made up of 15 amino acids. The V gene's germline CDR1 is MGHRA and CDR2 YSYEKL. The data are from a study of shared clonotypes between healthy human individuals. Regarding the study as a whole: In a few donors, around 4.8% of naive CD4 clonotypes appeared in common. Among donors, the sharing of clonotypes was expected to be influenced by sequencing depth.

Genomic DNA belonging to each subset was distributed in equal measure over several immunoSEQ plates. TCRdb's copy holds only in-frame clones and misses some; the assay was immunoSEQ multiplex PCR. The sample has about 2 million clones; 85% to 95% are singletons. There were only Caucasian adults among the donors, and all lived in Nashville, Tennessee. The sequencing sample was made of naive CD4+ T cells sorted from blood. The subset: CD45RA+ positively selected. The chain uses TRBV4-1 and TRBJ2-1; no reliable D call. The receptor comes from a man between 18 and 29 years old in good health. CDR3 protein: CASSQEKARYNEQFF. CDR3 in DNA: TGCGCCAGCAGCCAAGAAAAGGCTAGATACAATGAGCAGTTCTTC.